Listed below are T cell receptor beta chains from one sample, sequenced in a study of ipilimumab plus nivolumab after autologous stem cell transplantation. Repertoires were generated with immunoSEQ multiplex PCR, while TCRdb's copy carries only in-frame clones and drops some. The sample lists approximately 80,000 clones; about 83% were seen once. The sample was PBMCs, taken in a trial of ipilimumab plus nivolumab as post-transplant consolidation. All receptors come from a male donor with diffuse large B-cell lymphoma. CDR3s include the opening cysteine and the closing phenylalanine or tryptophan. The D gene is left open where the match is weak.

DNA	CDR3	J	D	V
TGTGCCAGCAGTGAAATGGGGGGCTATGGCTACACCTTC	CASSEMGGYGYTF	TRBJ1-2	-	TRBV6-1
TGTGCCAGCACCTTACTGACAGGGCCTGCGAACACTGAAGCTTTCTTT	CASTLLTGPANTEAFF	TRBJ1-1	TRBD1	TRBV7-2
TGTGCCATCAGTGAGTCGGGAAAGGGGTTCACTGAAGCTTTCTTT	CAISESGKGFTEAFF	TRBJ1-1	-	TRBV10-3
TGCGCCAGCAGCTTCACAGGGTTCCAAGAGACCCAGTACTTC	CASSFTGFQETQYF	TRBJ2-5	-	TRBV5-1
TGTGCCAGCAGCTTAGCGGCTAGCGGGGGGGCAGATACGCAGTATTTT	CASSLAASGGADTQYF	TRBJ2-3	TRBD2	TRBV7-2
TGTGCCAGTAGCAATCAGGGGGCTTGGAAAACTAATGAAAAACTGTTTTTT	CASSNQGAWKTNEKLFF	TRBJ1-4	TRBD1	TRBV19
TGTGCCACCAGCGTGAGGGGACTAGCGGGCCAGAACATTCAGTACTTC	CATSVRGLAGQNIQYF	TRBJ2-4	TRBD2	TRBV15
TGCGCCAGCAGCTTGGTCAGGACAGCAAATTCACCCCTCCACTTT	CASSLVRTANSPLHF	TRBJ1-6	-	TRBV5-1
TGTGCCAGCAGCTTGGTATCTGGGGCCAACGTCCTGACTTTC	CASSLVSGANVLTF	TRBJ2-6	-	TRBV5-5
TGCGCCAGCACAGGCGGGGGCAACGAGCAGTACTTC	CASTGGGNEQYF	TRBJ2-7	-	TRBV5-1
TGTGCCAGGACAGGAGCCTCTGGGGCCAACGTCCTGACTTTC	CARTGASGANVLTF	TRBJ2-6	TRBD1	TRBV30
TGTGCCAGCAGCTCAGGGACTAGCGGGGGGCCCAGGGAGACCCAGTACTTC	CASSSGTSGGPRETQYF	TRBJ2-5	TRBD2	TRBV7-2
TGTGCCAGCAGCTCATCACGGGGGGGGTCAGATACGCAGTATTTT	CASSSSRGGSDTQYF	TRBJ2-3	TRBD2	TRBV7-2
TGCGCCAGCAGTGAGGGGACTAGCTCCACAGATACGCAGTATTTT	CASSEGTSSTDTQYF	TRBJ2-3	TRBD2	TRBV10-1
TGTGCCAGTAGTATGCCCGGCAAGCAGTTCTTC	CASSMPGKQFF	TRBJ2-1	-	TRBV19
TGTGCCAGCAGTTTATCGGACAGATTTAAAGCTTTCTTT	CASSLSDRFKAFF	TRBJ1-1	-	TRBV27